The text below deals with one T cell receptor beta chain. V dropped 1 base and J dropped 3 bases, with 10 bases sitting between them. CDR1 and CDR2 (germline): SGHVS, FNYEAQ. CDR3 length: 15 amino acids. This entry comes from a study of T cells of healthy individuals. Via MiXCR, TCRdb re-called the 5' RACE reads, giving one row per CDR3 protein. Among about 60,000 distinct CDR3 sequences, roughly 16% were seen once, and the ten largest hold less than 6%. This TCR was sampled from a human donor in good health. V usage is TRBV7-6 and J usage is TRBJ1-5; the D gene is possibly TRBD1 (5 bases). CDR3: CASSLEQAPNQPQHF. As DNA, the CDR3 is TGTGCCAGCAGCTTAGAACAGGCGCCCAATCAGCCCCAGCATTTT.